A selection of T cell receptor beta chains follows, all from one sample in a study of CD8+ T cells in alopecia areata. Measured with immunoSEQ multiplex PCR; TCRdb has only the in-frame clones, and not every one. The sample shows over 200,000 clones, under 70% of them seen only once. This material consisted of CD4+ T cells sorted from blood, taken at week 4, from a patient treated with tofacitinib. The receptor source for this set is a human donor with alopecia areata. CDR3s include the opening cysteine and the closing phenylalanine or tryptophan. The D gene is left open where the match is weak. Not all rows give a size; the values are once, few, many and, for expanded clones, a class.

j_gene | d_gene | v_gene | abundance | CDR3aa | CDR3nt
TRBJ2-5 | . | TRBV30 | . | CAWSTLGTQYF | TGTGCCTGGAGTACGCTAGGAACCCAGTACTTC
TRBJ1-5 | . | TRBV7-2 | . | CASSWNSNQPQHF | TGTGCCAGCAGCTGGAACAGCAATCAGCCCCAGCATTTT
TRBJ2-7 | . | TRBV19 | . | CASSIRQYF | TGTGCCAGTAGTATTCGGCAGTACTTC
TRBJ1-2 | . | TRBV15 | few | CATSRDNYGYTF | TGTGCCACCAGCAGAGATAACTATGGCTACACCTTC
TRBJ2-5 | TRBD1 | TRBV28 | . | CASSPRQGSWETQYF | TGTGCCAGCAGTCCCCGACAGGGTTCCTGGGAGACCCAGTACTTC
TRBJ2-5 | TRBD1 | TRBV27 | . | CASSLVTGARETQYF | TGTGCCAGCAGTTTAGTGACAGGGGCTCGGGAGACCCAGTACTTC
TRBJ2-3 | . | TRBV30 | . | CAWTITDTQYF | TGTGCCTGGACAATCACAGATACGCAGTATTTT
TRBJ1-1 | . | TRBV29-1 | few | CSVEGGLMNTEAFF | TGCAGCGTTGAAGGAGGGCTCATGAACACTGAAGCTTTCTTT
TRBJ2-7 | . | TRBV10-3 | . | CAISGRTSASEQYF | TGTGCCATCAGTGGAAGGACGTCCGCATCCGAGCAGTACTTC
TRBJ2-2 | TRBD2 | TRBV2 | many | CASNRLANTGELFF | TGTGCCAGCAATAGACTAGCCAACACCGGGGAGCTGTTTTTT
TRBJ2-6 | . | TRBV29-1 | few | CSVVVGGVGANVLTF | TGCAGCGTTGTAGTTGGAGGGGTAGGGGCCAACGTCCTGACTTTC
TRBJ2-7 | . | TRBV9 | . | CASSRGDEQYF | TGTGCCAGCTCGCGAGGGGACGAGCAGTACTTC
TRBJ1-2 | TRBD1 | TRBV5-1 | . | CASSLQGNYGYTF | TGCGCCAGCAGCTTACAGGGGAACTATGGCTACACCTTC
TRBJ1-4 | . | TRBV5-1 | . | CASSPGWGPGEKLFF | TGCGCCAGCAGCCCCGGCTGGGGGCCGGGTGAAAAACTGTTTTTT
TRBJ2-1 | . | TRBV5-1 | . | CASSSAWGYNEQFF | TGCGCCAGCAGCTCCGCGTGGGGCTACAATGAGCAGTTCTTC
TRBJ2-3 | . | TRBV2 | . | CASSEAPPWDTQYF | TGTGCCAGCAGTGAAGCTCCCCCCTGGGATACGCAGTATTTT
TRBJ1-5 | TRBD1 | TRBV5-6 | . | CASSTRTGGRQPQHF | TGTGCCAGCAGCACCAGGACAGGGGGCCGTCAGCCCCAGCATTTT
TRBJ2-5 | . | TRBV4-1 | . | CASSFLEQETQYF | TGCGCCAGCAGCTTCCTAGAACAAGAGACCCAGTACTTC
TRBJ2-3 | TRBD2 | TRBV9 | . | CASSVRSSGDTQYF | TGTGCCAGCAGCGTACGGAGTAGCGGGGATACGCAGTATTTT
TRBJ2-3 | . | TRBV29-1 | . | CSASPDTDTQYF | TGCAGTGCAAGTCCAGACACAGATACGCAGTATTTT
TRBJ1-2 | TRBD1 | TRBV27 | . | CASSLAGQGLAGYGYTF | TGTGCCAGCAGTTTAGCGGGACAGGGTCTCGCAGGTTATGGCTACACCTTC
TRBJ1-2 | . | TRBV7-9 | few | CASSLAGGNGYTF | TGTGCCAGCAGCTTGGCCGGGGGCAATGGCTACACCTTC
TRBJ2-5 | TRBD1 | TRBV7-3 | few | CASSSTGTETQYF | TGTGCCAGCAGCTCGACAGGGACAGAGACCCAGTACTTC